One sample yielded the 21 T cell receptor beta chains listed below, sequenced in a study of cytomegalovirus exposure and HLA in healthy donors. Vbeta (60) and Jbeta (13) primers were used in the PCR. Here immunoSEQ multiplex PCR was the method, and the copy in TCRdb shows in-frame clones only, minus some. This repertoire includes some 120,000 clones. Sequenced input: PBMCs. These receptors all stem from a man aged 18 to 29 in good health and CMV-seronegative.

The CDR3 bases are TGTGCCAGCAGCTTCCTGACAGGTTTGAGGGATGAGCAGTTCTTC. Translated: CASSFLTGLRDEQFF. V is TRBV5-4 and J is TRBJ2-1, with D possibly TRBD1 on 6 matching bases. The CDR3 has 15 residues. Germline V CDR1 and CDR2: SGHNT, YYREEE (reference sequence). Trimming stripped 2 bases from V and 8 bases from J, with 17 bases between.

This rearrangement joins TRBV6-5 to TRBJ2-7; 10 positions agree with TRBD2. CDR1 is MNHEY, CDR2 SVGAGI, per germline. The CDR3 sequence is 16 residues long. J was trimmed by 9 bases and V by 0 bases; bases with no gene match: 11. The CDR3 nucleotides read TGTGCCAGCAGTTACTCGAAGCGGGAGGGCCTTCCCAGGCAGTACTTC. It yields the protein CASSYSKREGLPRQYF.

The chain is built from TRBV5-6 and TRBJ1-1; 7 nucleotides agree with TRBD1. The germline V gene has CDR1 SGHDT and CDR2 YYEEEE. The CDR3 spans 14 residues. Unmatched junction bases numbered 3, after V lost 3 bases and J lost 1 base. CDR3 sequence: CASSYYRGNTEAFF. The CDR3, as DNA: TGTGCCAGCAGCTACTACAGGGGGAACACTGAAGCTTTCTTT. Variable domain in full (rest from reference TRBV5-6 and TRBJ1-1): DAGVTQSPTHLIKTRGQQVTLRCSPKSGHDTVSWYQQALGQGPQFIFQYYEEEERQRGNFPDRFSGHQFPNYSSELNVNALLLGDSALYLCASSYYRGNTEAFFGQGTRLTVV.

The J gene is TRBJ2-5, the V gene TRBV2; D might be TRBD2 (6 bases). The J call may be in error: the DNA end matches TRBJ2-7 better. Germline V gene data show CDR1 as SNHLY and CDR2 as FYNNEI. There are 13 residues in the CDR3. CDR3 DNA: TGTGCCAGCACCCCGATGGGGAGGAGCGAGCAGTACTTC. Its translation is CASTPMGRSEQYF.

J is TRBJ2-1 and V is TRBV27; TRBD2 aligns across 13 bases. V was clipped by 5 bases and J by 8 bases; unmatched bases: 12. CDR3 length: 17 amino acids. The germline CDR1 and CDR2 sequences are MNHEY and SMNVEV (reference sequence). The CDR3 coding sequence is TGTGCCAGCAGTGGACTGGGACTAGCGGGGCTCTTCGATGAGCAGTTCTTC. This codes for CASSGLGLAGLFDEQFF.

The genes are TRBV27 and TRBJ2-7; 8 bases agree with TRBD2. This CDR3 region has 14 residues. V shed 4 bases, J shed 7 bases, and the junction held 9 bases outside the gene matches. CDR1 and CDR2 from the germline V gene are MNHEY and SMNVEV (reference sequence). CDR3 nucleotides: TGTGCCAGCAGTTCATCGAGCGGGAGTCATGAGCAGTACTTC. This translates into CASSSSSGSHEQYF.

V and J are TRBV19 and TRBJ2-4, with D maybe TRBD2 (5 bases). The V and J ends lost 4 bases and 3 bases respectively, with 16 bases between them. The V gene's germline CDR1 is LNHDA and CDR2 SQIVND (reference sequence). The CDR3 is 16 residues long. CDR3 bases: TGTGCCAGTAGTAAGGTCAGCGGCGGACGCAAAAACATTCAGTACTTC. This translates into CASSKVSGGRKNIQYF.

This chain links TRBV9 with TRBJ2-1; 12 bases match TRBD2. From germline, CDR1 is SGDLS and CDR2 YYNGEE. The CDR3 consists of 15 residues. The J segment lost 6 bases and the V segment lost 0 bases, leaving 1 base of the junction unmatched. The CDR3 nucleotides are TGTGCCAGCAGCGTAGGGACTAGCGGGATCAATGAGCAGTTCTTC. Protein sequence: CASSVGTSGINEQFF.

The rearrangement links TRBV5-1 to TRBJ2-4; 11 nucleotides align to TRBD1. V lost 4 bases, J lost 8 bases, and 5 bases stayed unmatched. CDR3 length equals 14 residues. Germline lookup yields CDR1 SGHRS and CDR2 YFSETQ. The CDR3 DNA reads TGCGCCAGCAGCCGGGACAGGGGGACTGACATTCAGTACTTC. Translation gives CASSRDRGTDIQYF.

The chain combines TRBV7-2 with TRBJ2-7; maybe TRBD2 (6 bases). Germline assignment: CDR1 SGHTA and CDR2 FQGNSA. Trimming pared 5 bases from V and 3 bases from J, leaving 14 bases between. The CDR3 extends over 14 amino acids. CDR3 nucleotide sequence: TGTGCCAGCAGCCTTGTCGAGACTAGCTACGAGCAGTACTTC. Translation gives CASSLVETSYEQYF.

The rearrangement links TRBV11-2 to TRBJ1-5; D remains unclear. CDR3 length equals 15 residues. V gave up 1 base and J gave up 0 bases, with 7 bases separating them. The germline V gene encodes CDR1 SGHAT and CDR2 FQNNGV. CDR3 sequence: CASSLGDYSNQPQHF. The CDR3 nucleotides read TGTGCCAGCAGCTTAGGAGACTATAGCAATCAGCCCCAGCATTTT.

This chain uses TRBV5-5 with TRBJ1-3; D is undetermined. Germline V gene lookup returns CDR1 SGHKS and CDR2 YYEKEE (reference sequence). This CDR3 comprises 15 residues. V dropped 1 base and J dropped 3 bases, with 11 bases sitting between them. The CDR3 loop reads CASSLNLIGGNTIYF. The CDR3 DNA follows: TGTGCCAGCAGCTTGAATCTTATCGGTGGAAACACCATATATTTT.

The gene calls are TRBV4-1 and TRBJ2-5; 10 nucleotides match TRBD1. The trim removed 0 bases at V and 5 bases at J, leaving 6 bases unmatched. Germline lookup yields CDR1 MGHRA and CDR2 YSYEKL. This CDR3 comprises 16 residues. CDR3 in amino acids: CASSQDRDRGWETQYF. In DNA, the CDR3 is TGCGCCAGCAGCCAAGATCGGGACAGGGGATGGGAGACCCAGTACTTC.

With respect to this clone: Other DNA sequences in the same sample also yield this CDR3. The chain joins TRBV5-1 to TRBJ2-1; TRBD2 matches 7 bases. The CDR3 has 13 residues. J lost 8 bases, V lost 0 bases, and 2 bases had no gene match. Germline CDR1 is SGHRS and CDR2 is YFSETQ. Here the CDR3 reads CASSLVGGDEQFF. The CDR3 nucleotides are TGCGCCAGCAGCTTGGTTGGGGGGGATGAGCAGTTCTTC.

The J gene is TRBJ2-6, the V gene TRBV27; no clear D gene. The V gene's germline CDR1 is MNHEY and CDR2 SMNVEV (reference sequence). There are 18 residues in the CDR3. V lost 6 bases, J lost 0 bases, and 18 bases lay in between. CDR3 coding DNA: TGTGCCAGCAGCCCCCCGTATCCGCTGAGCTCTGGGGCCAACGTCCTGACTTTC. Amino acid sequence: CASSPPYPLSSGANVLTF.

The CDR3 reads CASSLAARGGNEQFF. The CDR3 DNA reads TGTGCCAGCAGCTTAGCGGCGCGGGGTGGGAATGAGCAGTTCTTC. J is TRBJ2-1 and V is TRBV7-9, with D perhaps TRBD2 (6 bases). Germline V gene data show CDR1 as SEHNR and CDR2 as FQNEAQ (reference sequence). The length of the CDR3 is 15 residues. V shed 0 bases and J shed 7 bases, with 13 bases lying between them. Variable domain in full (rest from reference TRBV7-9 and TRBJ2-1): DTGVSQNPRHKITKRGQNVTFRCDPISEHNRLYWYRQTLGQGPEFLTYFQNEAQLEKSRLLSDRFSAERPKGSFSTLEIQRTEQGDSAMYLCASSLAARGGNEQFFGPGTRLTVL.

The chain uses TRBV15 and TRBJ2-5, with a tentative D call TRBD2 (6 bases). The CDR3 has 14 amino acids. Germline assignment: CDR1 LNHNV and CDR2 YYDKDF (reference sequence). V was clipped by 5 bases and J by 7 bases, with 17 bases between them. As DNA, the CDR3 is TGTGCCACCAGCCGACGTGGGGGAGGTCGGACCCAGTACTTC. It translates to CATSRRGGGRTQYF.

The chain uses TRBV4-1 and TRBJ2-4; 11 nucleotides agree with TRBD2. Trimming at V came to 1 base and at J to 0 bases, leaving 8 bases not matched to a gene. The CDR3 length is 19 residues. The germline V gene has CDR1 MGHRA and CDR2 YSYEKL. As DNA, the CDR3 is TGCGCCAGCAGCCAAGTCGGGGTTAGCGGGAGGGCAGCCAAAAACATTCAGTACTTC. This translates into CASSQVGVSGRAAKNIQYF.

The J gene is TRBJ2-3, the V gene TRBV6-6; 9 nucleotides agree with TRBD1. V lost 6 bases, J lost 1 base, and 2 bases stayed unmatched. CDR3 length: 14 amino acids. In germline, CDR1 is MNHNY, CDR2 SVGAGI (reference sequence). The CDR3 nucleotides read TGTGCCAGCAGGGGACAGGGCGGCACAGATACGCAGTATTTT. As protein: CASRGQGGTDTQYF.

This chain joins TRBV5-1 and TRBJ2-1; D not resolved. The CDR3 has 14 residues. In germline, CDR1 is SGHRS, CDR2 YFSETQ. Trimming stripped 2 bases from V and 0 bases from J, with 6 bases between. For the CDR3, the DNA is TGCGCCAGCAGCTTCTCCGGCTCCTACAATGAGCAGTTCTTC. Translation: CASSFSGSYNEQFF.

The V and J genes are TRBV29-1 and TRBJ2-7; 10 bases match TRBD1. Germline V gene sequence: CDR1 SQVTM, CDR2 ANQGSEA. The CDR3 runs to 12 residues. V dropped 7 bases and J dropped 2; count of bases not matched to a gene: 2. The CDR3 DNA reads as TGCAGCGCCGGACAGGGGGCCTACGAGCAGTACTTC. The encoded protein is CSAGQGAYEQYF.